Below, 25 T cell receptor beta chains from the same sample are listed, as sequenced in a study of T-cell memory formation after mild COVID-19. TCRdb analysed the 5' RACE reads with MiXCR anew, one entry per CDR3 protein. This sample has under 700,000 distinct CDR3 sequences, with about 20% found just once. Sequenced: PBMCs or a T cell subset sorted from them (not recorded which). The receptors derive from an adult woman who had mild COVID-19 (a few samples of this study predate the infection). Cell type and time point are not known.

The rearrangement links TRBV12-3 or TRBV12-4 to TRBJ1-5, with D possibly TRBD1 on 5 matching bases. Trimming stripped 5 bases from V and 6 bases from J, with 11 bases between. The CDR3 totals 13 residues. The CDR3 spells CASSTGRLQPQHF. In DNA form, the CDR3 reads TGTGCCAGCAGTACGGGACGGCTTCAGCCCCAGCATTTT.

In nucleotides, the CDR3 is TGTGCCAGCAGTCAGACCGGGACTAGCGGCCTCTACAATGAGCAGTTCTTC. Translated, it gives CASSQTGTSGLYNEQFF. The V call is TRBV12-3 or TRBV12-4, the J call TRBJ2-1; 11 bases are a match to TRBD2. CDR3 size: 17 residues. V shed 5 bases, J shed 3 bases, and the junction held 9 bases outside the gene matches.

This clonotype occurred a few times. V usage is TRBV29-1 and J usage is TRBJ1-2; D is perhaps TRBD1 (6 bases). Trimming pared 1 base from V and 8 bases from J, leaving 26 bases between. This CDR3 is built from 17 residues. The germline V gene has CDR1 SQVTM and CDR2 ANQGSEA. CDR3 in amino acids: CSVEASTGTTPQEGYTF. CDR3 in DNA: TGCAGCGTTGAAGCCTCAACCGGGACAACCCCCCAGGAGGGCTACACCTTC.

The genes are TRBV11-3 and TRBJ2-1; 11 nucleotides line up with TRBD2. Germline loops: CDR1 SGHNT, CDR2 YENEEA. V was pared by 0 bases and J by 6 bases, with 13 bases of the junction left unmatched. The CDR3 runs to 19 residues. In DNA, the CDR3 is TGTGCCAGCAGCTTAGATCCTCCCCTACTAGCGGGAGTTGGCAATGAGCAGTTCTTC. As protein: CASSLDPPLLAGVGNEQFF.

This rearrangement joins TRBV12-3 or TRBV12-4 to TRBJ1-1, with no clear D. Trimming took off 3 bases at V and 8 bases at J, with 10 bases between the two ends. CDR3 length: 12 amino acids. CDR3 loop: CASSLGYAEAFF. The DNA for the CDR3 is TGTGCCAGCAGTTTGGGGTATGCGGAAGCTTTCTTT.

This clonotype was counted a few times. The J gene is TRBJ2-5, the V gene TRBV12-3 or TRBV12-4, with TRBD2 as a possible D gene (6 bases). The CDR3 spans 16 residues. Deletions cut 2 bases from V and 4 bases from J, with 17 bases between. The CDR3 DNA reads TGTGCCAGCAGTTTAATCGGGGGAGATATCGGAGAGACCCAGTACTTC. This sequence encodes CASSLIGGDIGETQYF.

CDR3 amino acids: CASSPRSGGGPYEQYF. In nucleotides, the CDR3 is TGTGCCAGCAGCCCCCGTAGCGGCGGTGGTCCCTACGAGCAGTACTTC. This chain uses TRBV4-2 with TRBJ2-7; D is perhaps TRBD2 (6 bases). Trimming removed 4 bases at V and 2 bases at J, with 18 bases between. The CDR3 totals 16 residues. The germline gives CDR1 LGHNA, CDR2 YNFKEQ.

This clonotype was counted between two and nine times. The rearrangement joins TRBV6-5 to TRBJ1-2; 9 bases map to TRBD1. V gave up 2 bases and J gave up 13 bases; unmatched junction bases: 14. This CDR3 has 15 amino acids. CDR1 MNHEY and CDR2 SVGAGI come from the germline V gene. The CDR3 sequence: CASSYLSSRQGDSTF. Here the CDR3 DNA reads TGTGCCAGCAGTTACCTTAGTTCGAGACAGGGGGATTCCACCTTC.

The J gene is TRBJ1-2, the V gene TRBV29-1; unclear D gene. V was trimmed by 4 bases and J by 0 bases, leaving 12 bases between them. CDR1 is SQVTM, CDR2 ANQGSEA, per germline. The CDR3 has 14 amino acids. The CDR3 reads CSVGEWATNYGYTF. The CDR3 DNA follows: TGCAGCGTTGGGGAGTGGGCTACTAACTATGGCTACACCTTC.

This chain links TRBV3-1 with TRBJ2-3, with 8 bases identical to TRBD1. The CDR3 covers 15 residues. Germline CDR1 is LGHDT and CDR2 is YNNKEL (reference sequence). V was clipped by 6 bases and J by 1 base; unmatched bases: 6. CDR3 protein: CASRQGGGRTDTQYF. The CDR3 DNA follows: TGTGCCAGCAGACAGGGGGGCGGGCGCACAGATACGCAGTATTTT.

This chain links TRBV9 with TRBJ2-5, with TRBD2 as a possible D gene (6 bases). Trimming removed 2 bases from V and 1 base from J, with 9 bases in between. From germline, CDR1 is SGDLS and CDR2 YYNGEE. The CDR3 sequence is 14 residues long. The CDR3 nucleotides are TGTGCCAGCAGCGTTGGTAGCGGCCAAGAGACCCAGTACTTC. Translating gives CASSVGSGQETQYF.

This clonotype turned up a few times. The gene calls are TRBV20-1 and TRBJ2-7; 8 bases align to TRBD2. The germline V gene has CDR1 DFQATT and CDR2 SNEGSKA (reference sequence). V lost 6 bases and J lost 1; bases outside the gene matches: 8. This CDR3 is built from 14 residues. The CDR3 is CSAGAAGGSYEQYF. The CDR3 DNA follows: TGCAGTGCCGGAGCGGCGGGAGGTTCCTACGAGCAGTACTTC.

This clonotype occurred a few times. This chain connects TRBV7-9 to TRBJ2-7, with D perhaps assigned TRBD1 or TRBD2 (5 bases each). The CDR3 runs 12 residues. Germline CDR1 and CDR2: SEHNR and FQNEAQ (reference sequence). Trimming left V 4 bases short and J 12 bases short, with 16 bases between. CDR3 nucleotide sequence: TGTGCCAGCAGCTACGATAAGGGACGCACGTACTTC. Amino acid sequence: CASSYDKGRTYF.

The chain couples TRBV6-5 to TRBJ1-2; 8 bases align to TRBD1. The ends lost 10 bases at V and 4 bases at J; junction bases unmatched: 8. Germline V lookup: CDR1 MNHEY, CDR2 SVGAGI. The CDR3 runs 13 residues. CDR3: CATQGAQSYGYTF. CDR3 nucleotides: TGTGCCACCCAGGGGGCGCAGAGCTATGGCTACACCTTC.

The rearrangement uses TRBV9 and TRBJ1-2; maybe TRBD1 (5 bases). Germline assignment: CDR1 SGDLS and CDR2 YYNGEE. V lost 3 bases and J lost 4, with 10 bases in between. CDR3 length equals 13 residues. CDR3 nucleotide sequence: TGTGCCAGCAGCGAAGGGGAAGGCTATGGCTACACCTTC. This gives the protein CASSEGEGYGYTF.

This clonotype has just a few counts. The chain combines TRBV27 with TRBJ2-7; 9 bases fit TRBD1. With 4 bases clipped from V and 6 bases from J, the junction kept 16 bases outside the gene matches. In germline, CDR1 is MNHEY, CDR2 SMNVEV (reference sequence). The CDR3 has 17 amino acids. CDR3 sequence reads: CASSSTGTGLIRGEQYF. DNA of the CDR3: TGTGCCAGCAGTTCAACCGGGACAGGGCTCATTCGAGGCGAGCAGTACTTC.

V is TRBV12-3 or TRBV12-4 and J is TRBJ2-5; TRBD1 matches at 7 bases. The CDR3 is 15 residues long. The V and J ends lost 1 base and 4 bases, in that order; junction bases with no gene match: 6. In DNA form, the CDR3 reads TGTGCCAGCAGTTTAGGTGACAGGGCCGGAGAGACCCAGTACTTC. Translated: CASSLGDRAGETQYF.

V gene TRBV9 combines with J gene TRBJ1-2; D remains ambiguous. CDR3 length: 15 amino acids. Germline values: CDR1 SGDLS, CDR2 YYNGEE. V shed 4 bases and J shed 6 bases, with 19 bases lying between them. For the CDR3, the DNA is TGTGCCAGCAGCAAAGGAGGGAGCGCCCGTAATGGCTACACCTTC. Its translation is CASSKGGSARNGYTF. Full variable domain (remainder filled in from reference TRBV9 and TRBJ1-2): DSGVTQTPKHLITATGQRVTLRCSPRSGDLSVYWYQQSLDQGLQFLIQYYNGEERAKGNILERFSAQQFPDLHSELNLSSLELGDSALYFCASSKGGSARNGYTFGSGTRLTVV.

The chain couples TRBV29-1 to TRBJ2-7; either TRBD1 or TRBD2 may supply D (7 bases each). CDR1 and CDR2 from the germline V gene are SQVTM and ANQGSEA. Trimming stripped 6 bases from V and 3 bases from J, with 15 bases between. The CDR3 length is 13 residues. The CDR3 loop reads CSVQGGAIYEQYF. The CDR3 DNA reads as TGCAGCGTCCAGGGGGGGGCCATCTACGAGCAGTACTTC.

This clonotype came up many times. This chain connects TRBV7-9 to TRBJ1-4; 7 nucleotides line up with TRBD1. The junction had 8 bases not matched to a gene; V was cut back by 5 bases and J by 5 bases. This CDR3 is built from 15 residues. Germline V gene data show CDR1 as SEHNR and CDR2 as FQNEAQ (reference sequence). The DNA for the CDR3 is TGTGCCAGCAGCACCGACAGGGCGCCAAATGAAAAACTGTTTTTT. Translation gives CASSTDRAPNEKLFF.

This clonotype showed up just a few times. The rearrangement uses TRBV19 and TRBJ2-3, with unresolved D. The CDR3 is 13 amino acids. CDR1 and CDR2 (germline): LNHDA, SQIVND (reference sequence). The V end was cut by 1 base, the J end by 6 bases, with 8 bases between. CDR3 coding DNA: TGTGCCAGTAGTATAGTCGCCCCGGATACGCAGTATTTT. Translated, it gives CASSIVAPDTQYF. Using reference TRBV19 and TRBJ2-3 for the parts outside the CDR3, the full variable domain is DGGITQSPKYLFRKEGQNVTLSCEQNLNHDAMYWYRQDPGQGLRLIYYSQIVNDFQKGDIAEGYSVSREKKESFPLTVTSAQKNPTAFYLCASSIVAPDTQYFGPGTRLTVL.

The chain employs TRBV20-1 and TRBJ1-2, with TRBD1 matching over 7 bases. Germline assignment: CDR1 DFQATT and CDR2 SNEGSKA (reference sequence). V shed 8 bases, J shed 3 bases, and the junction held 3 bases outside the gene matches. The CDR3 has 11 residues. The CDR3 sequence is CSPDRDYGYTF. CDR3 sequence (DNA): TGCAGTCCAGACAGGGACTATGGCTACACCTTC.

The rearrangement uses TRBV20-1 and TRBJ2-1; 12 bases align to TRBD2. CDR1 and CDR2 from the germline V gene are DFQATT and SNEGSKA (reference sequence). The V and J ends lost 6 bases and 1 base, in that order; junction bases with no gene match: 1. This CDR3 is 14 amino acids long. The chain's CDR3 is CSAGLAGSYNEQFF. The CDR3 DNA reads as TGCAGTGCCGGACTAGCGGGGTCCTACAATGAGCAGTTCTTC.

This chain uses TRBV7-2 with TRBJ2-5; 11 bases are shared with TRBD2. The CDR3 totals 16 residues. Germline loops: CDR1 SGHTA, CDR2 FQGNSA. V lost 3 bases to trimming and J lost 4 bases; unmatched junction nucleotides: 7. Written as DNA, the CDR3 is TGTGCCAGCAGCTTCCAACTAGCGGGAGATCGAGAGACCCAGTACTTC. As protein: CASSFQLAGDRETQYF.

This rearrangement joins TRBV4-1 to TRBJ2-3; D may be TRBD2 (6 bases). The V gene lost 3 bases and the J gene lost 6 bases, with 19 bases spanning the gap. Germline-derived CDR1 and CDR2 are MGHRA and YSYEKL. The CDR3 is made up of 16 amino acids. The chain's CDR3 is CASSHPPGRGGDTQYF. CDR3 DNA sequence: TGCGCCAGCAGCCACCCCCCCGGACGAGGAGGGGATACGCAGTATTTT.